This T cell receptor (beta chain) was obtained from a study of blood T cell repertoires in COVID-19 (dated by TCRdb to 2020 to 2021). Describing the broader study: Collaborator samples came from the United States, Italy and Spain and covered acute and convalescent phases of COVID-19. The prospective study material was composed of cDNA or gDNA derived from T cells, B-cell-depleted T cells, or PBMCs. Subjects who had been exposed to COVID-19, were actively infected with it, or had recovered from it provided the deeply sampled blood TCRbeta repertoires that made up the dataset. A freely available public database, intended as a resource for researchers studying the immune response to SARS-CoV-2, is where the repertoires were released. The samples were drawn from the first 160 participants of the ongoing ImmuneRACE study and from under 1,500 subjects provided by 6 global collaborators. A de-identified subject ID, COVID-19 status, age in years and sex were almost always included in the sample metadata. Where available, HLA class I and class II types were obtained from metadata supplied by the sample provider rather than from assay-based typing. Results and caveats for the whole study, not just this receptor: Clinical and demographic metadata were provided uncurated, with the amount varying by source and participant.

As to this clone: The antigen this receptor binds is unknown. Nothing much larger sits one base from this clone, and base qualities are not available. Distinct nucleotide sequences in the sample also encode this CDR3.

Whole blood was collected in K2EDTA tubes by collaborating institutions according to the institutions' own protocols. Collaborator samples were shipped for TCRbeta analysis as frozen whole blood, isolated PBMCs, or DNA extracted from either sample type. TCRbeta CDR3 regions were amplified from genomic DNA by means of the immunoSEQ Assay, a bias-controlled multiplex PCR. As for the authors' bioinformatics: The number of nucleated cells in each sample was estimated from the amplification of reference gene primers within the assay. Sequence reads were collapsed and filtered to measure the absolute abundance of every unique TCRbeta CDR3 rearrangement. For each sample, productive Simpson clonality was calculated as the square root of Simpson's diversity index across productive rearrangements. TCRdb took this table from immuneACCESS and kept in-frame rearrangements with V and J called. Such tables lack part of the clones; where checked against another copy, unresolved V genes explain under half of the gap, and the rest is unexplained. V and J calls and clone size are those listed in that table; D and trimming were worked out from the DNA. Within this sample are 60,000 to 90,000 clones, with around 80% of them counted one time only. The ten largest clones add up to about a fifth of the sample.

V is cut back by 2 bases and J by 2 bases, with 4 bases in the junction unmatched. Spanning cysteine to phenylalanine, the CDR3 consists of 15 amino acids. Only CDR3 DNA is held: 45 bases, read in frame from base 1. Sequences SGHRS (CDR1) and YFSETQ (CDR2) are obtained from the germline V gene. The V and J segments used are TRBV5-1 and TRBJ1-3, and 7 junctional nucleotides match TRBD1. The clonotype originates from a woman aged 50 to 60 with acute or convalescent COVID-19. Source material: peripheral blood. CDR3 reads: CASSLTGATGNTIYF. The sequenced DNA: TGCGCCAGCAGCTTAACAGGGGCGACTGGAAACACCATATATTTT.